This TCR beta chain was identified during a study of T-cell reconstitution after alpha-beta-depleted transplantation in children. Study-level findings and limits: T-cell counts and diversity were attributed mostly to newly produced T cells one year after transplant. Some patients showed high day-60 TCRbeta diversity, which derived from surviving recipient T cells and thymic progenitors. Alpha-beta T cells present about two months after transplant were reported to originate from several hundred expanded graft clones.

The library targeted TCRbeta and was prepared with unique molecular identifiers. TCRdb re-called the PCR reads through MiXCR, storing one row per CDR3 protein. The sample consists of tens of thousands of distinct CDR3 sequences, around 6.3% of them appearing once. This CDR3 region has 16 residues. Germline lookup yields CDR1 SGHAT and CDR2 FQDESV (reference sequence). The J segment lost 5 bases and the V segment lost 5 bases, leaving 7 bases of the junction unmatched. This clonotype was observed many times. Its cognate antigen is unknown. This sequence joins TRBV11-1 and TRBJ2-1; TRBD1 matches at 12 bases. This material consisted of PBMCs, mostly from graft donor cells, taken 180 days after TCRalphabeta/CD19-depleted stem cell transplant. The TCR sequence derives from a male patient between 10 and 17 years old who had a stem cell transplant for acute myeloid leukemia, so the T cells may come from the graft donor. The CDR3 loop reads CASSRPGTGGNNEQFF. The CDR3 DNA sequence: TGTGCCAGCAGCCGGCCCGGGACAGGGGGCAACAATGAGCAGTTCTTC. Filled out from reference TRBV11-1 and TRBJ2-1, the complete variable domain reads EAEVAQSPRYKITEKSQAVAFWCDPISGHATLYWYRQILGQGPELLVQFQDESVVDDSQLPKDRFSAERLKGVDSTLKIQPAELGDSAMYLCASSRPGTGGNNEQFFGPGTRLTVL.